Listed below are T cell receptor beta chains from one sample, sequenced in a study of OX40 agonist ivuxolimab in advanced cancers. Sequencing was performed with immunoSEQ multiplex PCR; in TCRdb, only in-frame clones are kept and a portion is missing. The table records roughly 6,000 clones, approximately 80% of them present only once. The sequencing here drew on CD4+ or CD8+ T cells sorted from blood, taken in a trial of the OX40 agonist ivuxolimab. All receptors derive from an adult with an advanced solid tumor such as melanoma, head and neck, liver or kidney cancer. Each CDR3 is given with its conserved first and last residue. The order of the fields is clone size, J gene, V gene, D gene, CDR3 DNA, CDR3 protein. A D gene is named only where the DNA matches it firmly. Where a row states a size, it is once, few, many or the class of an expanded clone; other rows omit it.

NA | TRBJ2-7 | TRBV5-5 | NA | TGTGCCAGCAGCCCAACCTTCGACAGGATCTCCTACGAGCAGTACTTC | CASSPTFDRISYEQYF
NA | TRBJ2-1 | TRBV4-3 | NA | TGCGCCAGCAGCAGCGCCGCTGGGCCGATCAATGAGCAGTTCTTC | CASSSAAGPINEQFF
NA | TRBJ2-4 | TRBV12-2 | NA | TGTGCAAGTCGCTTAGGGGAGGGGAGGGAGGCCAAAAACATTCAGTACTTC | CASRLGEGREAKNIQYF
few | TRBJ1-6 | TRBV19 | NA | TGTGCCAGTAGTATTGGGGGGAGCTCACCCCTCCACTTT | CASSIGGSSPLHF
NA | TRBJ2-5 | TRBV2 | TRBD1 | TGTGCCAGCACCGGGACAGAGTTTGTTTTTGAGACCCAGTACTTC | CASTGTEFVFETQYF
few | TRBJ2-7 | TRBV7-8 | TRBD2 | TGTGCCAGCAGCCCGACTAGCGGGGGCTCCTACGAGCAGTACTTC | CASSPTSGGSYEQYF
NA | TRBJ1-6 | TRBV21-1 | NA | TGTGCCAGCACGCAAGCGAGCTCCTATAATTCACCCCTCCACTTT | CASTQASSYNSPLHF
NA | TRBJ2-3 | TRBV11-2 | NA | TGTGCCAGCAGCTTTGGCAGGGTGGGAGCAGATACGCAGTATTTT | CASSFGRVGADTQYF
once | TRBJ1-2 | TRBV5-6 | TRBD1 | TGTGCCAGCAGATTTGACAGGGGTTGGAGCTATGGCTACACCTTC | CASRFDRGWSYGYTF
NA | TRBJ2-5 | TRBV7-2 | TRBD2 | TGTGCCAGCAGCTTTCACGGGGGGGCCGGGGAGACCCAGTACTTC | CASSFHGGAGETQYF
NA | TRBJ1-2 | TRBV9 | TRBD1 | TGTGCCAGCAGCATTACATCAGGGACAGGTGGCTACACCTTC | CASSITSGTGGYTF
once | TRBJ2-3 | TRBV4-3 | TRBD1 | TGCGCCAGCAGCCCGAGGGGGCAGGGGATCGCGGATACGCAGTATTTT | CASSPRGQGIADTQYF
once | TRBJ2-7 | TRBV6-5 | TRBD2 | TGTGCCAGCACCAGGGAGGGCGCCTCCTACGAGCAGTACTTC | CASTREGASYEQYF
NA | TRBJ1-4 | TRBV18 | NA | TGTGCCAGCGCCGACGATTCCCAAGAAAAACTGTTTTTT | CASADDSQEKLFF
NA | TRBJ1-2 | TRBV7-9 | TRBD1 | TGTGCCAGCAGCTCCCCGGGACAGCTTTTGGGCTACACCTTC | CASSSPGQLLGYTF
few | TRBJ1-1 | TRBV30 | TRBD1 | TGTGCCTGGAGTGAGTACAGGGGGTGGCAGTCTACCCAGAACACTGAAGCTTTCTTT | CAWSEYRGWQSTQNTEAFF
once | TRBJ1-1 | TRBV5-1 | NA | TGCGCCAGCAATGGGGAGGGGATGAACACTGAAGCTTTCTTT | CASNGEGMNTEAFF
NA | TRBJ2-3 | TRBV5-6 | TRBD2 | TGTGCCAGCAGCTTTTCGGGACTAGCGGCAGATACGCAGTATTTT | CASSFSGLAADTQYF
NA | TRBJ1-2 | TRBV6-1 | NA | TGTGCCAGCAGCGACGACAGGACCTATGGCTACACCTTC | CASSDDRTYGYTF
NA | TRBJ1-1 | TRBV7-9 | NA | TGTGCCAGCAGCCCCCGTCAGAGTGGGGGCACTGAAGCTTTCTTT | CASSPRQSGGTEAFF
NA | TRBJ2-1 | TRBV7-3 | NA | TGTGCCAGCAGCTCCATGGGACCCGGGGGCTACAATGAGCAGTTCTTC | CASSSMGPGGYNEQFF
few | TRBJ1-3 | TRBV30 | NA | TGTGCCTGGAGTCCCGGGAACACCATATATTTT | CAWSPGNTIYF
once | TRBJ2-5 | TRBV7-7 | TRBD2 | TGTGCTAGCAGCTTAGATAGCGGGGAAGAGACCCAGTACTTC | CASSLDSGEETQYF
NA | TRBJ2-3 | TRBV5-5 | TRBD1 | TGTGCCAGCAGCTCCTTCGGGGACAGGGATACAGATACGCAGTATTTT | CASSSFGDRDTDTQYF
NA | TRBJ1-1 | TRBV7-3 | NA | TGTGCCAGCAGCTATGACAGGTCCACTGAAGCTTTCTTT | CASSYDRSTEAFF
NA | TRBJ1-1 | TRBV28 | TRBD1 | TGTGCCAGCAGCCGAGACAGGGTCACTGAAGCTTTCTTT | CASSRDRVTEAFF
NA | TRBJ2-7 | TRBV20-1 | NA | TGCAGTGCCGCAGGGTCCGGCGAGCAGTACTTC | CSAAGSGEQYF
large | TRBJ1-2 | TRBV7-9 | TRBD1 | TGTGCCAGCAGCCCCCGGGGACAGCCTTATGGCTACACCTTC | CASSPRGQPYGYTF
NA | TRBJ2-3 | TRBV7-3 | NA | TGTGCCAGCAGCCCCGTCGGGGGTCCCACAGATACGCAGTATTTT | CASSPVGGPTDTQYF
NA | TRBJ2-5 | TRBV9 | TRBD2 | TGTGCCGGCAGCGTAGCGTATGGCGGGGGACAAGAGACCCAGTACTTC | CAGSVAYGGGQETQYF
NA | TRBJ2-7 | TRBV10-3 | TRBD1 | TGTGCCATCAGAACCGGGACAGATCCCGAGCAGTACTTC | CAIRTGTDPEQYF